Each of the 30 T cell receptor beta chains below was sequenced from the same sample in a study of cytomegalovirus exposure and HLA in healthy donors. With 60 Vbeta and 13 Jbeta primers, the PCR was carried out. Method: immunoSEQ multiplex PCR; TCRdb's copy keeps in-frame clones and lacks some. The table for this sample gives 65,000 to 80,000 clones. The sample comprised PBMCs. These receptors were obtained from a man aged 30 to 45 in good health and CMV-seronegative.

This chain links TRBV10-3 with TRBJ2-3; perhaps TRBD2 as D (6 bases). Germline CDR1 is ENHRY and CDR2 is SYGVKD. Trimming took off 4 bases at V and 5 bases at J, with 13 bases between the two ends. The CDR3 totals 14 residues. CDR3 in amino acids: CAISGGLAQDTQYF. The CDR3, as DNA: TGTGCCATCAGTGGTGGGCTAGCGCAAGATACGCAGTATTTT.

This chain uses TRBV5-1 with TRBJ2-6; D gene ambiguous. Trimming removed 4 bases from V and 2 bases from J, with 7 bases in between. CDR1 SGHRS and CDR2 YFSETQ come from the germline V gene. The CDR3 contains 14 residues. Here the CDR3 reads CASSIDTGANVLTF. The CDR3 region has the DNA TGCGCCAGCAGCATAGACACTGGGGCCAACGTCCTGACTTTC.

The rearrangement joins TRBV29-1 to TRBJ2-3; 14 nucleotides agree with TRBD2. V shed 6 bases, J shed 2 bases, and the junction held 13 bases outside the gene matches. Looked up from germline, CDR1 is SQVTM and CDR2 is ANQGSEA. The CDR3 sequence is 18 residues long. The CDR3 region is CSVAGLAGGPEDTDTQYF. CDR3 in DNA: TGCAGCGTCGCTGGACTAGCGGGGGGCCCCGAAGACACAGATACGCAGTATTTT.

The chain carries TRBV11-3 and TRBJ2-7; possible D gene TRBD1, 6 bases. V was trimmed by 4 bases and J by 2 bases, leaving 24 bases between them. Germline CDR1 is SGHNT and CDR2 is YENEEA. The CDR3 extends over 18 amino acids. The CDR3 sequence: CASSYMSPGQGNAYEQYF. CDR3 nucleotide sequence: TGTGCCAGCAGCTATATGAGCCCCGGGCAGGGGAATGCCTACGAGCAGTACTTC.

The V call is TRBV9, the J call TRBJ2-3, with 10 positions matching TRBD2. In germline, CDR1 is SGDLS, CDR2 YYNGEE. The CDR3 contains 15 residues. Germline trimming cut 4 bases from V and 0 bases from J; bases unmatched to any gene: 2. CDR3 in DNA: TGTGCCAGCAGCCCGACTAGCGGGAGCACAGATACGCAGTATTTT. As protein: CASSPTSGSTDTQYF.

Its frequency marks this clone as large. The chain links TRBV4-2 to TRBJ2-1, with 10 bases identical to TRBD2. V trimming: 3 bases; J trimming: 4 bases; junction bases outside the gene matches: 3. The CDR3 loop spans 15 amino acids. CDR1 and CDR2 from the germline V gene are LGHNA and YNFKEQ. Here the CDR3 reads CASSQASGGYNEQFF. CDR3 sequence (DNA): TGTGCCAGCAGCCAGGCTAGCGGGGGATACAATGAGCAGTTCTTC.

The chain uses TRBV11-3 and TRBJ2-7; 8 positions match TRBD2. Trimming cost V 1 base and J 6 bases; bases outside gene matches: 8. CDR3 length: 15 amino acids. CDR1 and CDR2 (germline): SGHNT, YENEEA. Here the CDR3 reads CASSLVSSGSPEQYF. In nucleotides, the CDR3 is TGTGCCAGCAGCTTAGTATCCAGCGGGAGTCCCGAGCAGTACTTC.

The chain carries TRBV7-6 and TRBJ1-3, with a possible D match to TRBD1 (5 bases). This CDR3 region has 14 residues. Trimming stripped 4 bases from V and 1 base from J, with 8 bases between. Germline CDR1 is SGHVS and CDR2 is FNYEAQ. CDR3 bases: TGTGCCAGCAGCTCGGACATTTCTGGAAACACCATATATTTT. Translation gives CASSSDISGNTIYF. Filled out from reference TRBV7-6 and TRBJ1-3, the complete variable domain reads GAGVSQSPRYKVTKRGQDVALRCDPISGHVSLYWYRQALGQGPEFLTYFNYEAQQDKSGLPNDRFSAERPEGSISTLTIQRTEQRDSAMYRCASSSDISGNTIYFGEGSWLTVV.

The CDR3 region is CASSPSAYEQYF. DNA for the CDR3: TGTGCCAGCAGTCCCTCCGCCTACGAGCAGTACTTC. The V call is TRBV27, the J call TRBJ2-7; D unclear. Germline CDR1 is MNHEY and CDR2 is SMNVEV (reference sequence). This CDR3 has 12 residues. Between the trimmed V and J ends, which lost 5 bases and 2 bases, there was a span of 7 bases.

As regards this clone: The sample contains more than one DNA sequence encoding this CDR3. The rearrangement links TRBV5-4 to TRBJ2-5, with a weak D call TRBD2 (6 bases). The CDR3 totals 14 residues. CDR1 is SGHNT and CDR2 is YYREEE in the germline V gene (reference sequence). Trimming pared 0 bases from V and 2 bases from J, leaving 8 bases between. CDR3 sequence reads: CASSLGGTQETQYF. The CDR3 DNA sequence: TGTGCCAGCAGCTTGGGGGGGACTCAAGAGACCCAGTACTTC.

The V gene is TRBV10-3, the J gene TRBJ1-1, with D tentatively TRBD1 (5 bases). The CDR3 totals 14 residues. V lost 2 bases, J lost 5 bases, and 12 bases lay in between. Germline CDR1 ENHRY, CDR2 SYGVKD. This CDR3 is CAISERGSRTEAFF. DNA for the CDR3: TGTGCCATCAGTGAGAGGGGCAGCAGGACTGAAGCTTTCTTT.

This chain links TRBV4-3 with TRBJ2-7; TRBD1 agrees at 9 bases. Per germline, CDR1 LGHNA and CDR2 YSLEER. This CDR3 has 13 residues. Losses at the gene ends were 0 bases for V and 12 bases for J; bases not matched to a gene: 6. CDR3 sequence reads: CASSQDQGTGLYF. Here the CDR3 DNA reads TGCGCCAGCAGCCAAGATCAGGGGACAGGGTTGTACTTC.

The rearrangement uses TRBV7-9 and TRBJ2-3, with D unclear. This CDR3 is 15 amino acids long. Germline CDR1 reads SEHNR; CDR2 reads FQNEAQ (reference sequence). V dropped 3 bases and J dropped 0 bases, with 10 bases sitting between them. The CDR3 nucleotides read TGTGCCAGCAGCTTGCGGCACGGCAGCACAGATACGCAGTATTTT. It codes for CASSLRHGSTDTQYF.

The gene calls are TRBV18 and TRBJ1-2; unclear D gene. Germline CDR1 reads KGHSH; CDR2 reads LQKENI. The CDR3 runs to 14 residues. V lost 2 bases to trimming and J lost 6 bases, with 13 bases between them. This chain's CDR3 is CASSPLTPRDGYTF. CDR3 in DNA: TGTGCCAGCTCACCATTAACACCTCGGGATGGCTACACCTTC.

The chain uses TRBV2 and TRBJ1-2; D might be TRBD1 (5 bases). The CDR3 covers 13 residues. V was trimmed by 3 bases and J by 0 bases, leaving 5 bases between them. The germline V gene has CDR1 SNHLY and CDR2 FYNNEI. The CDR3 region is CASSEDTNYGYTF. The CDR3 nucleotides read TGTGCCAGCAGTGAGGACACTAACTATGGCTACACCTTC.

The chain links TRBV7-9 to TRBJ2-5; the match to TRBD1 covers 10 bases. With V trimmed by 6 bases and J by 1 base, 5 bases remained unmatched. This CDR3 is built from 15 residues. The germline CDR1 and CDR2 sequences are SEHNR and FQNEAQ (reference sequence). The CDR3 DNA is TGTGCCAGCAGGGGGGACAGGGGAGGCCAAGAGACCCAGTACTTC. This gives the protein CASRGDRGGQETQYF.

V usage is TRBV15 and J usage is TRBJ2-7; TRBD2 aligns across 7 bases. CDR3 length: 16 residues. The V segment lost 0 bases and the J segment 3 bases; nucleotides outside the gene matches: 8. The germline V gene has CDR1 LNHNV and CDR2 YYDKDF (reference sequence). This CDR3 is CATSRDPTSWHYEQYF. CDR3 DNA sequence: TGTGCCACCAGCAGAGATCCGACTAGCTGGCACTACGAGCAGTACTTC.

The J gene is TRBJ1-2, the V gene TRBV7-2, with 10 bases that match TRBD1. With 3 bases clipped from V and 8 bases from J, the junction kept 12 bases outside the gene matches. This CDR3 spans 16 amino acids. The germline V gene has CDR1 SGHTA and CDR2 FQGNSA. CDR3 amino acids: CASSFTTGTGVGGYTF. The DNA of the CDR3 is TGTGCCAGCAGCTTTACAACCGGGACAGGGGTAGGGGGCTACACCTTC.

V is TRBV5-6 and J is TRBJ1-2; D is unclear. Germline loops: CDR1 SGHDT, CDR2 YYEEEE. The CDR3 runs 13 residues. Trimming took off 5 bases at V and 4 bases at J, with 12 bases between the two ends. The CDR3 DNA is TGTGCCAGCAGTCGGCGGGTGATCTATGGCTACACCTTC. The encoded protein is CASSRRVIYGYTF. Full variable domain (remainder filled in from reference TRBV5-6 and TRBJ1-2): DAGVTQSPTHLIKTRGQQVTLRCSPKSGHDTVSWYQQALGQGPQFIFQYYEEEERQRGNFPDRFSGHQFPNYSSELNVNALLLGDSALYLCASSRRVIYGYTFGSGTRLTVV.

The chain recombines TRBV5-4 with TRBJ1-1, with TRBD1 matching 10 bases. The ends lost 10 bases at V and 3 bases at J; junction bases unmatched: 12. Germline V lookup: CDR1 SGHNT, CDR2 YYREEE (reference sequence). The CDR3 consists of 15 residues. CDR3 region: CAGHEYGTGDTEAFF. The DNA for the CDR3 is TGTGCCGGTCACGAGTATGGGACAGGGGACACTGAAGCTTTCTTT.

The rearrangement uses TRBV18 and TRBJ2-3, with 8 nucleotides matching TRBD2. Unmatched junction bases numbered 11, after V lost 3 bases and J lost 3 bases. There are 17 residues in the CDR3. CDR1 is KGHSH, CDR2 LQKENI, per germline. The CDR3 loop reads CASSPTREAGETDTQYF. In DNA form, the CDR3 reads TGTGCCAGCTCACCGACCAGGGAAGCGGGGGAAACAGATACGCAGTATTTT.

The V and J genes are TRBV5-1 and TRBJ2-5, with 8 bases fitting TRBD2. Germline V lookup: CDR1 SGHRS, CDR2 YFSETQ. Unmatched junction bases numbered 6, after V lost 4 bases and J lost 4 bases. The CDR3 runs 14 residues. This CDR3 reads CASSPGGGRETQYF. The DNA for the CDR3 is TGCGCCAGCAGCCCCGGGGGGGGGAGAGAGACCCAGTACTTC.

The rearrangement joins TRBV11-2 to TRBJ2-7, with 7 bases lining up with TRBD1. The CDR3 consists of 13 residues. The V segment lost 5 bases and the J segment 7 bases; nucleotides outside the gene matches: 8. From germline, CDR1 is SGHAT and CDR2 FQNNGV. The CDR3 DNA reads as TGTGCCAGCAGCCCGGGACAGCCTGGAGAGCAGTACTTC. The encoded protein is CASSPGQPGEQYF.

The genes are TRBV6-1 and TRBJ1-2; 7 bases are shared with TRBD1. Per germline, CDR1 MNHNS and CDR2 SASEGT. V was clipped by 5 bases and J by 6 bases; unmatched bases: 6. CDR3 size: 13 residues. The CDR3 loop reads CASSSRQGDGYTF. CDR3 sequence (DNA): TGTGCCAGCAGTTCCCGACAGGGTGATGGCTACACCTTC.

The chain joins TRBV7-2 to TRBJ1-4, with TRBD1 as a possible D gene (5 bases). Germline-derived CDR1 and CDR2 are SGHTA and FQGNSA. The CDR3 runs to 16 residues. Trimming took 5 bases from V and 8 from J, leaving 21 bases between them. CDR3 DNA sequence: TGTGCCAGCAGCCCCCATATGGGGGGGGTGGGCGAAAAACTGTTTTTT. Translated: CASSPHMGGVGEKLFF.

The rearrangement links TRBV19 to TRBJ1-2, with a tentative D call TRBD1 (6 bases). Trimming removed 5 bases at V and 4 bases at J, with 20 bases between. The CDR3 is made up of 16 amino acids. Germline assignment: CDR1 LNHDA and CDR2 SQIVND (reference sequence). The DNA for the CDR3 is TGTGCCAGTAGTCCGAGCCCCGAGGGGGGGGTCTATGGCTACACCTTC. Translating it yields CASSPSPEGGVYGYTF.

This chain connects TRBV5-5 to TRBJ2-2, with 8 nucleotides matching TRBD1. Per germline, CDR1 SGHKS and CDR2 YYEKEE (reference sequence). The CDR3 has 18 residues. Germline trimming cut 0 bases from V and 1 base from J; bases unmatched to any gene: 8. CDR3 residues: CASSLGPLDRGNTGELFF. DNA of the CDR3: TGTGCCAGCAGCTTGGGACCACTCGACAGGGGGAACACCGGGGAGCTGTTTTTT.

The V call is TRBV4-3, the J call TRBJ2-7; TRBD1 matches 7 bases. V lost 1 base, J lost 3 bases, and 6 bases stayed unmatched. Germline CDR1 reads LGHNA; CDR2 reads YSLEER. This CDR3 is 15 amino acids long. DNA of the CDR3: TGCGCCAGCAGCCAAGGCCGGGACAGCCTCTACGAGCAGTACTTC. It specifies CASSQGRDSLYEQYF.

The chain recombines TRBV4-2 with TRBJ2-7, with 8 bases fitting TRBD2. Germline V gene data show CDR1 as LGHNA and CDR2 as YNFKEQ. J gave up 7 bases and V 1 base, and 9 bases lay outside the gene matches. The CDR3 extends over 15 amino acids. The CDR3 reads CASSQGSGGPKEQYF. CDR3 DNA: TGTGCCAGCAGCCAAGGCTCGGGAGGGCCGAAGGAGCAGTACTTC.

CDR3 DNA sequence: TGTGCCAGCAGCTCTTACAAAGGGGGCATCTCCTACGAGCAGTACTTC. This sequence encodes CASSSYKGGISYEQYF. This chain links TRBV11-1 with TRBJ2-7, with TRBD1 identical over 7 bases. This CDR3 has 16 residues. After removal of 4 bases from V and 0 bases from J, the junction contained 9 bases not matched to a gene. Germline V gene lookup returns CDR1 SGHAT and CDR2 FQDESV (reference sequence).